Listed here are 9 T cell receptor beta chains from one sample, sequenced in a study of T-cell reconstitution after alpha-beta-depleted transplantation in children (dated by TCRdb to the mid-2010s). Receptor libraries were prepared by PCR. Sequencing instrument: Illumina HiSeq 2500. TCR libraries were prepared with molecular barcoding, using unique molecular identifiers to normalize TCRbeta repertoire quantification. The public reads were run again by TCRdb, first through fastp at Q25 and then through MiXCR, and only productive beta chains were kept. Each CDR3 protein gets just one entry, which takes the most common genes and DNA from the rows behind it. Within this sample are some 600,000 distinct CDR3 sequences, with around 13% of them counted one time only. The ten largest clonotypes hold 2% to 2.5% of the sample. The treatment or condition label, read with the paper, signifies: allogeneic hematopoietic cell transplantation with graft depleted of TCRalphabeta T cells and CD19 B cells.

Sample: PBMCs, mostly from graft donor cells, taken 360 days after TCRalphabeta/CD19-depleted stem cell transplant. The receptors here all came from a male patient aged 10-17 years who had a stem cell transplant for acute myeloid leukemia, so the T cells may come from the graft donor.

This clonotype was observed a few times. V and J are TRBV7-2 and TRBJ2-5; a possible D gene is TRBD2 (6 bases). V was trimmed by 2 bases and J by 3 bases, leaving 16 bases between them. CDR1 and CDR2 from the germline V gene are SGHTA and FQGNSA. This CDR3 contains 16 residues. The CDR3 here is CASSLTAGLLKETQYF. In DNA, the CDR3 is TGTGCCAGCAGCTTAACAGCGGGCCTCCTAAAAGAGACCCAGTACTTC.

This clonotype came up a few times. The chain carries TRBV6-5 and TRBJ1-1, with D unresolved. V was shortened by 0 bases and J by 0 bases, with 5 bases between the two germline ends. This CDR3 is built from 14 residues. Looked up from germline, CDR1 is MNHEY and CDR2 is SVGAGI. The CDR3 region is CASSYSHLNTEAFF. CDR3 bases: TGTGCCAGCAGTTACTCACACCTGAACACTGAAGCTTTCTTT.

This clonotype was seen a few times. This chain joins TRBV20-1 and TRBJ2-7; TRBD2 might be the D (7 bases). Germline CDR1 and CDR2: DFQATT and SNEGSKA (reference sequence). This CDR3 spans 16 amino acids. The V end lost 3 bases, the J end lost 3 bases, and 21 bases lay between the germline ends. CDR3 amino acids: CSASKKLGGLVYEQYF. The CDR3 nucleotides read TGCAGTGCTAGTAAAAAGCTCGGGGGGCTAGTCTACGAGCAGTACTTC.

This clonotype showed up just a few times. This sequence joins TRBV5-1 and TRBJ2-1; no definite D call. This CDR3 is 15 amino acids long. The V gene lost 0 bases and the J gene lost 3 bases, with 10 bases spanning the gap. Germline V CDR1 and CDR2: SGHRS, YFSETQ. CDR3 nucleotides: TGCGCCAGCAGCTTGGGGCTAAATCACTACAATGAGCAGTTCTTC. It encodes CASSLGLNHYNEQFF.

The CDR3 region is CASSQGPYYTDTQYF. CDR3 nucleotides: TGTGCCAGCAGCCAGGGACCGTACTACACAGATACGCAGTATTTT. This chain joins TRBV7-2 and TRBJ2-3; D tentatively reads TRBD1 or TRBD2 (5 bases each). Germline CDR1 SGHTA, CDR2 FQGNSA. The V gene lost 5 bases and the J gene lost 2 bases, with 14 bases spanning the gap. This CDR3 region has 15 residues.

The J gene is TRBJ1-5, the V gene TRBV30; possible D gene TRBD1, 5 bases. The CDR3 length is 16 residues. Germline V CDR1 and CDR2: GTSNPN, SVGIG (reference sequence). V gave up 0 bases and J gave up 3 bases, with 15 bases separating them. CDR3 sequence: CAWSVRGRGINQPQHF. The CDR3 region has the DNA TGTGCCTGGAGTGTACGTGGAAGGGGAATCAATCAGCCCCAGCATTTT.

There are a few counts of this clonotype. The chain carries TRBV3-1 and TRBJ2-3, with D possibly being TRBD1 or TRBD2 (5 bases each). Germline V gene lookup returns CDR1 LGHDT and CDR2 YNNKEL (reference sequence). The CDR3 is 17 amino acids. V gave up 2 bases and J gave up 7 bases, with 22 bases separating them. CDR3: CASSQPLGGGRRNTQYF. CDR3 DNA: TGTGCCAGCAGCCAACCCCTCGGTGGGGGAAGAAGGAATACGCAGTATTTT.

This chain uses TRBV12-3 or TRBV12-4 with TRBJ2-2; D remains unclear. V lost 4 bases and J 4 bases, leaving 10 bases between the germline ends. The CDR3 extends over 14 amino acids. The CDR3 sequence is CASSSGSPTGELFF. As DNA, the CDR3 is TGTGCCAGCAGTTCCGGGTCTCCCACCGGGGAGCTGTTTTTT.

A few counts support this clonotype. The chain couples TRBV4-3 to TRBJ2-3; D is uncertain. V was pared by 4 bases and J by 4 bases, with 15 bases between. Germline V gene lookup returns CDR1 LGHNA and CDR2 YSLEER. The CDR3 covers 15 residues. The DNA of the CDR3 is TGCGCCAGCAGCCTCGACCCCCTAGTTGCAGATACGCAGTATTTT. Its protein product is CASSLDPLVADTQYF.